This TCR beta chain came from a study of T cell repertoires in cytomegalovirus infection. Study information: Carrying CMV and the relevant HLA type showed in public TCR beta signatures. General observations from the study: In two of eight donors, the top clonotype was HLA-C-restricted CMV-specific. The cumulative frequency of public TCR beta families identified carriers of CMV plus the relevant HLA.

TCRdb analysed the reads with MiXCR anew, one entry per CDR3 protein. The data show about 530,000 distinct CDR3 sequences, 26% seen once. This clonotype was seen a few times. Its antigen is undetermined. This CDR3 is built from 16 residues. V trimming: 2 bases; J trimming: 6 bases; junction bases outside the gene matches: 8. Germline lookup yields CDR1 SGHDT and CDR2 YYEEEE. This clonotype was sampled from a human donor in good health (CMV status not recorded). Some clones in this sample may be carry-over from other donors' samples. This chain uses TRBV5-6 with TRBJ2-1, with 10 bases matching TRBD2. Sequencing was carried out using PBMCs. The chain's CDR3 is CASSFMGASGSNEQFF. The DNA for the CDR3 is TGTGCCAGCAGCTTTATGGGAGCTAGCGGGAGCAATGAGCAGTTCTTC.